A selection of T cell receptor beta chains follows, all from one sample in a study of blood T cell repertoires in COVID-19. Sequenced by immunoSEQ multiplex PCR; TCRdb stores in-frame clones only, minus some. The repertoire holds under 300,000 clones, with approximately 88% as singletons. The sample comprised PBMCs or T cells enriched from blood (not recorded which). These receptors were taken from a woman in her thirties or forties with acute COVID-19. Each CDR3 is given with its conserved first and last residue. D genes are given only for firm matches. Expanded clones are given a class, and other clones once, few, many or no size at all.

v_call,clone_size,j_call,d_call,cdr3_nt,cdr3_aa
TRBV5-1,-,TRBJ1-2,-,TGCGCCAGCAGCTTGGGGCTCTATGGCTACACCTTC,CASSLGLYGYTF
TRBV27,-,TRBJ1-1,-,TGTGCCAGCAGTTATCGGAGGGACCGGGACACTGAAGCTTTCTTT,CASSYRRDRDTEAFF
TRBV19,-,TRBJ2-6,-,TGTGCCAGTAGTATTGGGGGCGGCTCTGGGGCCAACGTCCTGACTTTC,CASSIGGGSGANVLTF
TRBV6-5,-,TRBJ1-6,-,TGTGCCAGCAGAGCCGGGACACTTAATTCACCCCTCCACTTT,CASRAGTLNSPLHF
TRBV7-9,-,TRBJ1-2,TRBD1,TGTGCCAGCAGCTTGCAAGAGGGGGCGCATAGTGGCTACACCTTC,CASSLQEGAHSGYTF
TRBV7-8,-,TRBJ1-1,TRBD1,TGTGCCAGCAGTCAAACAGGGGCCGGATACGTGAACACTGAAGCTTTCTTT,CASSQTGAGYVNTEAFF
TRBV15,-,TRBJ1-3,-,TGTGCCACCAGCACCGGCCCCGGGGCTGGAAACACCATATATTTT,CATSTGPGAGNTIYF
TRBV12-3/TRBV12-4,few,TRBJ1-5,-,TGTGCCAGCAGCCTTGGCAATCAGCCCCAGCATTTT,CASSLGNQPQHF
TRBV1,-,TRBJ1-5,-,TGCACCAGCAGCCAAGACTGCGGGGGCAATCAGCCCCAGCATTTT,CTSSQDCGGNQPQHF
TRBV29-1,-,TRBJ1-3,TRBD1,TGCAGCGCCGAGACAGGGCGCGCGGACACCATATATTTT,CSAETGRADTIYF
TRBV7-2,-,TRBJ2-5,TRBD2,TGTGCCACCTCCCCTCGGGCTAGCGGGGGGGCATGGGAGACCCAGTACTTC,CATSPRASGGAWETQYF
TRBV6-2/TRBV6-3,-,TRBJ2-7,-,TGTGCCAGCAGTTACCGCTACGAGCAGTACTTC,CASSYRYEQYF
TRBV11-2,-,TRBJ2-3,TRBD1,TGTGCCAGCAGCTTAGATATAGGGACAGACACAGATACGCAGTATTTT,CASSLDIGTDTDTQYF
TRBV27,-,TRBJ2-5,TRBD2,TGTGCCAGCAGTTCTAGCGGGAGAAAAGAGACCCAGTACTTC,CASSSSGRKETQYF
TRBV4-3,few,TRBJ2-2,TRBD2,TGCGCCAGCAGCCAAATACTAGCGACCGGGGAGCTGTTTTTT,CASSQILATGELFF
TRBV7-2,-,TRBJ1-6,-,TGTGCCAGCAGTACGGCGGGGATCGCCCATAATTCACCCCTCCACTTT,CASSTAGIAHNSPLHF
TRBV9,-,TRBJ2-7,TRBD1,TGTGCCAGCAGCCCCAATTGGGACAGCCCCTACGAGCAGTACTTC,CASSPNWDSPYEQYF
TRBV3-1/TRBV3-2,few,TRBJ2-3,-,TGTGCCAGCAGCTCGCGGGGGCGCAGCACAGATACGCAGTATTTT,CASSSRGRSTDTQYF
TRBV4-2,once,TRBJ1-5,-,TGTGCCAGCAGCCAGACGGGGATTAGCAATCAGCCCCAGCATTTT,CASSQTGISNQPQHF
TRBV5-1,-,TRBJ2-3,-,TGCGCCAGCAGCCTAGGGACATTAGCAGATACGCAGTATTTT,CASSLGTLADTQYF
TRBV12-3/TRBV12-4,-,TRBJ2-1,-,TGTGCCAGCAGTCCCGGGACTTACAATGAGCAGTTCTTC,CASSPGTYNEQFF
TRBV2,-,TRBJ2-1,TRBD2,TGTGCCAGCAGTGAAGACCCCACTAGCGGGAGGTCCTACAATGAGCAGTTCTTC,CASSEDPTSGRSYNEQFF
TRBV11-3,-,TRBJ1-1,-,TGTGCCAGCAGCGTAGGACCGGGGGGGGACACTGAAGCTTTCTTT,CASSVGPGGDTEAFF
TRBV6-2/TRBV6-3,-,TRBJ2-3,TRBD2,TGTGCCAGCAGCCGTCCGGGACTAGCATTGTATTTT,CASSRPGLALYF
TRBV10-3,-,TRBJ2-5,-,TGTGCCATCAGCCCGGGAGTTGGAGAGACCCAGTACTTC,CAISPGVGETQYF
TRBV7-9,-,TRBJ1-6,TRBD1,TGTGCCAGCAGCCCATACCGATTAAATACAGGGGATAATTCACCCCTCCACTTT,CASSPYRLNTGDNSPLHF
TRBV25-1,-,TRBJ2-5,-,TGTGCCAGCAGTGTCGAGGAGGGTGAAGAGACCCAGTACTTC,CASSVEEGEETQYF
TRBV6-6,-,TRBJ1-6,TRBD1,TGTGCCAGCAGTCTAACAGGGGTGAATTCACCCCTCCACTTT,CASSLTGVNSPLHF
TRBV7-9,-,TRBJ1-4,-,TGTGCCAGCAGCTTAGTGGCGGTGACCCAACTGTTTTTT,CASSLVAVTQLFF
TRBV6-6,-,TRBJ1-2,-,TGTGCCAGCAGTTCATCACCAGGAGGCTATGGCTACACCTTC,CASSSSPGGYGYTF
TRBV10-1,-,TRBJ2-5,TRBD2,TGCGCCAGCAGTGTGGGAGCGGGGGGCCAACTAGAGACCCAGTACTTC,CASSVGAGGQLETQYF
TRBV4-1,-,TRBJ1-1,-,TGCGCCAGCAGCCTCTTTAGCGGGAACACTGAAGCTTTCTTT,CASSLFSGNTEAFF
TRBV19,-,TRBJ1-3,-,TGTGCCAGTAGTATGAAGGGGGTGCTCTCTGGAAACACCATATATTTT,CASSMKGVLSGNTIYF
TRBV28,-,TRBJ1-1,-,TGTGCCAGCAGTCCTTATGCAGGGCCGAACACTGAAGCTTTCTTT,CASSPYAGPNTEAFF
TRBV5-1,-,TRBJ2-4,-,TGCGCCAGCAGCTCGGGGAGTACGGCCAAAAACATTCAGTACTTC,CASSSGSTAKNIQYF
TRBV7-9,-,TRBJ1-2,TRBD1,TGTGCCAGCAGCTATCCAGGGGGCTTCTATGGCTACACCTTC,CASSYPGGFYGYTF
TRBV30,-,TRBJ2-7,-,TGTGCCTGGAGCTCTACAGCCTACGAGCAGTACTTC,CAWSSTAYEQYF
TRBV6-6,-,TRBJ2-6,-,TGTGCCAGCCGCGTATCTGGGGCCAACGTCCTGACTTTC,CASRVSGANVLTF
TRBV7-9,-,TRBJ2-4,TRBD1,TGTGCCAGCAGTCGACAGGGGAAAAACATTCAGTACTTC,CASSRQGKNIQYF
TRBV7-9,-,TRBJ1-4,-,TGTGCCAGCAGAGAGACGGAGATAAATGAAAAACTGTTTTTT,CASRETEINEKLFF
TRBV3-1/TRBV3-2,-,TRBJ1-1,-,TGTGCCAGCAGCCTGACCGGCGGGGTAACTGAAGCTTTCTTT,CASSLTGGVTEAFF
TRBV7-9,-,TRBJ2-2,-,TGTGCCAGCAGCTTATATCGCGTGTGGGACATCACCGGGGAGCTGTTTTTT,CASSLYRVWDITGELFF
TRBV5-5,few,TRBJ2-3,TRBD2,TGTGCCAGCAGCCTTCTTCAAGCGGGGGGGAGCACAGATACGCAGTATTTT,CASSLLQAGGSTDTQYF
TRBV19,-,TRBJ1-5,-,TGTGCCAGTAGTATGACCCGGGGCAATCAGCCCCAGCATTTT,CASSMTRGNQPQHF
TRBV18,-,TRBJ1-6,TRBD1,TGTGCCAGCTCACCACTGGGGGACAGGCGCGGATCACCCCTCCACTTT,CASSPLGDRRGSPLHF
TRBV19,-,TRBJ2-1,TRBD2,TGTGCCAGTCGACACAGCGGGACTAGCAATGAGCAGTTCTTC,CASRHSGTSNEQFF
TRBV11-2,-,TRBJ2-3,-,TGTGCCAGCAGTTCGTCCCCCCGCACAGATACGCAGTATTTT,CASSSSPRTDTQYF
TRBV6-4,-,TRBJ1-1,-,TGTGCCAGCAGTGACTCAGGAGGGTCCAGCAGGTTCTTT,CASSDSGGSSRFF